The clone carrying this T cell receptor beta chain was picked up a small number of times. Antigen specificity is unknown. These data come from a study of CD8 T cells in ankylosing spondylitis. Broader study findings: Blood of patients with ankylosing spondylitis appeared to be characterized by a TCR beta motif of eight highly homologous variants. Earlier work had already found some motif variants in reactive arthritis synovial fluid and blood.

V dropped 6 bases and J dropped 0 bases, with 14 bases sitting between them. Germline V gene sequence: CDR1 SGHTA, CDR2 FQGNSA. The CDR3 is 16 amino acids. TCRdb passed the 5' RACE reads through MiXCR, listing each CDR3 protein once. The profile shows hundreds of thousands of distinct CDR3 sequences, about 12% of them singletons. The sample comprised blood, either unsorted or a sorted T cell fraction (not recorded which). This receptor was obtained from a male donor with ankylosing spondylitis. This sequence joins TRBV7-2 and TRBJ1-4; TRBD1 is a possible D gene (5 bases). CDR3 sequence (DNA): TGTGCCAGCAGTAGAGACAGCTTTACAACTAATGAAAAACTGTTTTTT. This gives the protein CASSRDSFTTNEKLFF.